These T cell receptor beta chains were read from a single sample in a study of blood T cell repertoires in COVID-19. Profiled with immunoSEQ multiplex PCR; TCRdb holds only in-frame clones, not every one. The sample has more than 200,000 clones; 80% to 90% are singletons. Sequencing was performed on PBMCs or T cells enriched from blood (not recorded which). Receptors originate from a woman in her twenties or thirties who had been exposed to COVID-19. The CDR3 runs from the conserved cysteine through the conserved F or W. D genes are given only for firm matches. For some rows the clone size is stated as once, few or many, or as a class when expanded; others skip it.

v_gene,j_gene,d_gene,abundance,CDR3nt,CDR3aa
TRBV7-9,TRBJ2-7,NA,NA,TGTGCCAGCAGCTTCCCTACCTTCTACGAGCAGTACTTC,CASSFPTFYEQYF
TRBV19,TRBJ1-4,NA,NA,TGTGCCAGTAGTCGTGTAGAGGGGGACGGAAAACTGTTTTTT,CASSRVEGDGKLFF
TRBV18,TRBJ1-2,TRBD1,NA,TGTGCCAGCTCACCACGTCCCGGGACAGGGAGAAACTATGGCTACACCTTC,CASSPRPGTGRNYGYTF
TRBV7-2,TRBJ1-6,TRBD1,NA,TGTGCCAGCAGCTTCCGAGGACAGGGGAATTCACCCCTCCACTTT,CASSFRGQGNSPLHF
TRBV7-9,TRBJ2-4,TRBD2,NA,TGTGCCAGCAGTCGTAGCGGGAGGGCCCGCGGTGAGGACATTCAGTACTTC,CASSRSGRARGEDIQYF
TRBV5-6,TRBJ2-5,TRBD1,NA,TGTGCCAGCAGCTTGGCGTGGTGGACAGGGCAAGAGACCCAGTACTTC,CASSLAWWTGQETQYF
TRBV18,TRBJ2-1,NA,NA,TGTGCCAGCTCACCACCGATAGCCCTATCGTACAATGAGCAGTTCTTC,CASSPPIALSYNEQFF
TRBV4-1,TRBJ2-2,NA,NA,TGCGCCAGCAGCCAAGTAGGACAGTCCCCCACCGGGGAGCTGTTTTTT,CASSQVGQSPTGELFF
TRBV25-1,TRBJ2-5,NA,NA,TGTGCCAGCAGTCCACTGGGGCAGGGTGATGGAGAGACCCAGTACTTC,CASSPLGQGDGETQYF
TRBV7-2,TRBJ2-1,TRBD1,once,TGTGCCAGCAGCCTGGACAGGCTCAATGAGCAGTTCTTC,CASSLDRLNEQFF
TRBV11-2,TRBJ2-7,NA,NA,TGTGCCAGCAGGGGGGGCTCCTACGAGCAGTACTTC,CASRGGSYEQYF
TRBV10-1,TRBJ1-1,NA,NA,TGCGCCAGCAGACTCGATGGACACCCGAACACTGAAGCTTTCTTT,CASRLDGHPNTEAFF
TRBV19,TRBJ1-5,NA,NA,TGTGCCAGTAGTGCCCCCGGTGGTCGGAGCAATCAGCCCCAGCATTTT,CASSAPGGRSNQPQHF
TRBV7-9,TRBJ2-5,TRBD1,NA,TGTGCCAGCAGCTTAGGGGTCGACAGGGGTGGGGTGTTTGAGACCCAGTACTTC,CASSLGVDRGGVFETQYF
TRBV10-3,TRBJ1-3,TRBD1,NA,TGTGCCATCAGTGTTACAGGGGGCTCTGGAAACACCATATATTTT,CAISVTGGSGNTIYF
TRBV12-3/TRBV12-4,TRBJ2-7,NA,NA,TGTGCCAGCAGTCTTCTACAGGGTCACGAGCAGTACTTC,CASSLLQGHEQYF
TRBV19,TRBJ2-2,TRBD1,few,TGTGCCAGTAGTAAACAATTCGGGACAGCGAACACCGGGGAGCTGTTTTTT,CASSKQFGTANTGELFF
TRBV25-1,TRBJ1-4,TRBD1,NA,TGTGCCAGCAAAGGGACAGGGTGGAATGAAAAACTGTTTTTT,CASKGTGWNEKLFF
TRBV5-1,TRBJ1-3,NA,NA,TGCGCCAGCAGCCCCGAGACAGTCTCTGGAAACACCATATATTTT,CASSPETVSGNTIYF
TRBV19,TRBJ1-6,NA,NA,TGTGCCAGTAGTATTAAGGGGCAGGGGCGCTCACCCCTCCACTTT,CASSIKGQGRSPLHF
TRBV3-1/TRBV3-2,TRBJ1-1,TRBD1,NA,TGTGCCAGCAGCTCACAACGCGGACAGGCGAACACTGAAGCTTTCTTT,CASSSQRGQANTEAFF
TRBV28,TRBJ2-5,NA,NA,TGTGCCAGCAGTTTAATAGCGCTACAAGAGACCCAGTACTTC,CASSLIALQETQYF
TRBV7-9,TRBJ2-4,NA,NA,TGTGCCAGCAGCTTCTTTTTAGGTGGGAGGGCCAAAAACATTCAGTACTTC,CASSFFLGGRAKNIQYF
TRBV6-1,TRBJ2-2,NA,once,TGTGCCAGCAGTGAAGGCCCAGCGGCCAACACCGGGGAGCTGTTTTTT,CASSEGPAANTGELFF
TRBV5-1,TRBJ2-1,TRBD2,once,TGCGCCAGCAGCCTGGGACTAGCGGGATTCAATGAGCAGTTCTTC,CASSLGLAGFNEQFF
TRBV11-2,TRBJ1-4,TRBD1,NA,TGTGCCAGCAGCTTAGACAGGGGGTTTGGTGAAAAACTGTTTTTT,CASSLDRGFGEKLFF
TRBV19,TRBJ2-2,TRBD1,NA,TGTGCCAGTAGTGCGCGATGGGACAGGGAAGTTGGGACCGGGGAGCTGTTTTTT,CASSARWDREVGTGELFF
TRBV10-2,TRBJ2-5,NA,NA,TGCGCCAGCAGTGAGTCGAGACCCGAAGGAGCCCGAGAGACCCAGTACTTC,CASSESRPEGARETQYF
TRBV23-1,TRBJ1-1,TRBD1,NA,TGCGCCAGCAGTCACCTGCCGACAGGGGAAGCTTTCTTT,CASSHLPTGEAFF
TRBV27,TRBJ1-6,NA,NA,TGTGCCAGCAGTTCAGCACAGGATGGTAATTCACCCCTCCACTTT,CASSSAQDGNSPLHF
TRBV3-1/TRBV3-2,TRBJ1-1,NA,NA,TGTGCCAGCAGCCAAGAGGGGGGGCTCCGGAACACTGAAGCTTTCTTT,CASSQEGGLRNTEAFF
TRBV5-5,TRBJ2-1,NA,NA,TGTGCCAGCAACTTACCGGGATCCAATGAGCAGTTCTTC,CASNLPGSNEQFF
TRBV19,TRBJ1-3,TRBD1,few,TGTGCCAGTACCCCCCCCAGGGACAGGGTCGCAAACACCATATATTTT,CASTPPRDRVANTIYF
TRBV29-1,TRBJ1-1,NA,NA,TGCAGCGTTGTGGGGTTAGGGGAGGGGACTGAAGCTTTCTTT,CSVVGLGEGTEAFF
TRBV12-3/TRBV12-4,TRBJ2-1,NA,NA,TGTGCCAGCAGTATCCGGACTCCTAATGAGCAGTTCTTC,CASSIRTPNEQFF
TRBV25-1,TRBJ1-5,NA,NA,TGTGCCAGCAGTTCGTCGGATCAGCCCCAGCATTTT,CASSSSDQPQHF
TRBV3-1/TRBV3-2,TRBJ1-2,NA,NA,TGTGCCAGCAGCCAAGTTGACGGAGTCTATGGCTACACCTTC,CASSQVDGVYGYTF
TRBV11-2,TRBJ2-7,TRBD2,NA,TGTGCCAGCAGCTTATACGCGGGAGGGTCCTACGAGCAGTACTTC,CASSLYAGGSYEQYF
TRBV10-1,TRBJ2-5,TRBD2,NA,TGCGCCAGCAGTCCCAACCTAGCGGGAGGAGTGGAGACCCAGTACTTC,CASSPNLAGGVETQYF
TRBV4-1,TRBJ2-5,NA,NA,TGCGCCAGTTCGGAGTTGTTCCAAGAGACCCAGTACTTC,CASSELFQETQYF
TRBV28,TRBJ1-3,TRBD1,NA,TGTGCCAGCAGGAACCAACAGACAGGGACGTCGGGAAACACCATATATTTT,CASRNQQTGTSGNTIYF
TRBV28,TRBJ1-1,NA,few,TGTGCCAGCAGTTTTGGGAGACTCACCCTGAACACTGAAGCTTTCTTT,CASSFGRLTLNTEAFF
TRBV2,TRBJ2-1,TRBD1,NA,TGTGCCAGCAGTGAAGTGCAGGGGGCTGTGGATGAGCAGTTCTTC,CASSEVQGAVDEQFF
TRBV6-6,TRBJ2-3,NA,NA,TGTGCCAGCACCCTCTCTTCCAGCGGGGATACGCAGTATTTT,CASTLSSSGDTQYF
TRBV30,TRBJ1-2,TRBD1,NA,TGTGCCTACCGACAGGGTTCAATCTATGGCTACACCTTC,CAYRQGSIYGYTF
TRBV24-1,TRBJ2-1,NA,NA,TGTGCCACCAGTTCGTACAGTCCGTTTAGCTCCTACAATGAGCAGTTCTTC,CATSSYSPFSSYNEQFF
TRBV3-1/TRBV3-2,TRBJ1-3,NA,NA,TGTGCCAGCAGCGCAAGTACAGGAAACACCATATATTTT,CASSASTGNTIYF
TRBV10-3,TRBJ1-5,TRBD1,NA,TGTGCCATCAGTGAGACAGGGGTTCAGCCCCAGCATTTT,CAISETGVQPQHF
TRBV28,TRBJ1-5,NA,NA,TGTGCCAGCATTTTTGGACAGCCGAATAGCAATCAGCCCCAGCATTTT,CASIFGQPNSNQPQHF
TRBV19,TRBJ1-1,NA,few,TGTGCCAGTAAAGGAGGGTGGGACACTGAAGCTTTCTTT,CASKGGWDTEAFF
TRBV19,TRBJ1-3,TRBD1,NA,TGTGCCAGTAGTACCCCCGGACAGGGGATGGCAAACACCATATATTTT,CASSTPGQGMANTIYF
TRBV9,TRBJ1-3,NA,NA,TGTGCCAGCAGCGTAGGCGGCAGGGTGGAAAACACCATATATTTT,CASSVGGRVENTIYF
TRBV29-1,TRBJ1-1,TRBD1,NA,TGCAGCGTTGACGGACAGGGAGGCTATGGAGCTTTCTTT,CSVDGQGGYGAFF
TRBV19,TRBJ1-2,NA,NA,TGTGCCAGTAGGTTCAGAGACAGAAACTATGGCTACACCTTC,CASRFRDRNYGYTF